These 21 T cell receptor beta chains came from one sample sequenced in a study of shared clonotypes between healthy human individuals. TCRdb's table, derived via immunoSEQ multiplex PCR, lists solely in-frame clones and lacks some. This table has more than 2,000,000 clones, 80% to 95% appearing once. The sample consisted of naive CD4+ T cells from PBMCs. As for subset: CD45RA+ positively selected. Receptors were obtained from a man between 18 and 35 years old in good health. Some clones in this sample may be carry-over from other donors' samples.

This rearrangement joins TRBV7-9 to TRBJ2-1; D remains unclear. Germline loops: CDR1 SEHNR, CDR2 FQNEAQ (reference sequence). Trimming removed 2 bases at V and 12 bases at J, with 14 bases between. This CDR3 comprises 13 residues. In DNA, the CDR3 is TGTGCCAGCAGCTTATCGGGCAGCCTAACGCAGTTCTTC. Protein sequence: CASSLSGSLTQFF.

The chain recombines TRBV7-3 with TRBJ2-1; 9 nucleotides line up with TRBD2. Looked up from germline, CDR1 is SGHTA and CDR2 is FQGTGA. V dropped 2 bases and J dropped 2; count of bases not matched to a gene: 4. The CDR3 spans 16 residues. The CDR3 reads CASSLLSSGAYNEQFF. Here the CDR3 DNA reads TGTGCCAGCAGCTTACTCTCTAGCGGGGCCTACAATGAGCAGTTCTTC.

As for this clone: A much larger clonotype is one base distant, so this may be a read error. The same CDR3 is also encoded by other DNA sequences in this sample. The chain carries TRBV14 and TRBJ1-1; maybe TRBD1 (6 bases). CDR3 size: 13 residues. With 3 bases removed from V and 1 base from J, the gap between germline ends came to 6 bases. The germline CDR1 and CDR2 sequences are SGHDN and FVKESK. CDR3 sequence: CASSQDRNTEAFF. Written as DNA, the CDR3 is TGTGCCAGCAGCCAGGACAGGAACACTGAAGCTTTCTTT.

This clone was recorded a few times. The rearrangement joins TRBV7-9 to TRBJ2-2, with TRBD1 matching over 9 bases. The germline V gene encodes CDR1 SEHNR and CDR2 FQNEAQ (reference sequence). CDR3 length equals 15 residues. The J segment lost 7 bases and the V segment lost 5 bases, leaving 8 bases of the junction unmatched. CDR3 nucleotides: TGTGCCAGCAGCCCCCGGACAGGGGTTGGCGGGGAGCTGTTTTTT. Translated, it gives CASSPRTGVGGELFF.

The chain employs TRBV5-1 and TRBJ1-1, with D hard to call. V was shortened by 4 bases and J by 0 bases, with 16 bases between the two germline ends. The length of the CDR3 is 16 residues. The germline V gene encodes CDR1 SGHRS and CDR2 YFSETQ. CDR3 loop: CASSREGGSMNTEAFF. The CDR3, as DNA: TGCGCCAGCAGCAGGGAGGGCGGCAGCATGAACACTGAAGCTTTCTTT.

The chain has TRBV2 and TRBJ2-7, with 9 nucleotides matching TRBD2. The CDR3 totals 14 residues. Germline V gene lookup returns CDR1 SNHLY and CDR2 FYNNEI. Unmatched junction bases numbered 2, after V lost 3 bases and J lost 2 bases. The CDR3, as DNA: TGTGCCAGCAGTGACGCTAGCGGGGCCTACGAGCAGTACTTC. Translating gives CASSDASGAYEQYF.

V and J are TRBV28 and TRBJ2-6; D not certain. Per germline, CDR1 MDHEN and CDR2 SYDVKM. This CDR3 comprises 15 residues. The V end was cut by 2 bases, the J end by 6 bases, with 11 bases between. The CDR3, as DNA: TGTGCCAGCAGTTTAGAAACCTATACGGCCAACGTCCTGACTTTC. The encoded protein is CASSLETYTANVLTF.

This clone was seen a single time. The J gene is TRBJ2-5, the V gene TRBV7-3; TRBD1 matches 9 bases. CDR1 is SGHTA and CDR2 is FQGTGA in the germline V gene. This CDR3 has 15 amino acids. V dropped 5 bases and J dropped 0; count of bases not matched to a gene: 4. The CDR3 loop is CASSRGTGYQETQYF. In DNA form, the CDR3 reads TGTGCCAGCAGCAGAGGGACAGGGTACCAAGAGACCCAGTACTTC.

In the case of this clone: Other DNA sequences in the same sample also yield this CDR3. The chain links TRBV28 to TRBJ2-6; D ambiguous. The CDR3 totals 12 residues. The germline V and J ends were trimmed by 2 bases and 5 bases, with 1 base remaining between them. Germline V gives CDR1 MDHEN, CDR2 SYDVKM. The CDR3 nucleotides read TGTGCCAGCAGTTTAAGGGCCAACGTCCTGACTTTC. It yields the protein CASSLRANVLTF.

V usage is TRBV5-1 and J usage is TRBJ2-2; 9 positions match TRBD2. V lost 4 bases, J lost 4 bases, and 8 bases stayed unmatched. The CDR3 contains 16 residues. CDR1 is SGHRS and CDR2 is YFSETQ in the germline V gene. The CDR3 sequence: CASSGTGTSSTGELFF. The CDR3 DNA sequence: TGCGCCAGCAGCGGAACCGGGACTAGCAGCACCGGGGAGCTGTTTTTT.

V usage is TRBV4-3 and J usage is TRBJ2-2; D gene ambiguous. The CDR3 covers 15 residues. Germline CDR1 and CDR2: LGHNA and YSLEER. Trimming stripped 0 bases from V and 6 bases from J, with 11 bases between. The CDR3 DNA reads as TGCGCCAGCAGCCAAGAATTGTCGGACGCCGGGGAGCTGTTTTTT. Protein: CASSQELSDAGELFF.

V and J are TRBV18 and TRBJ1-5, with D possibly matching TRBD1 (5 bases). This CDR3 spans 16 amino acids. Trimming cost V 2 bases and J 4 bases, with 15 bases left between them. Germline V lookup: CDR1 KGHSH, CDR2 LQKENI. The CDR3 DNA is TGTGCCAGCTCACCAAGCTGGGGGGTGGTTAATCAGCCCCAGCATTTT. Residues: CASSPSWGVVNQPQHF.

The rearrangement uses TRBV2 and TRBJ2-5, with 12 bases fitting TRBD1. After removal of 8 bases from V and 9 bases from J, the junction contained 7 bases not matched to a gene. Germline assignment: CDR1 SNHLY and CDR2 FYNNEI. The CDR3 has 13 amino acids. The CDR3 DNA is TGTGCCAGCGGGGACAGGGGGCCGTGGGCCCAGTACTTC. Translation: CASGDRGPWAQYF.

The genes are TRBV5-1 and TRBJ1-2; TRBD1 agrees at 8 bases. CDR1 SGHRS and CDR2 YFSETQ come from the germline V gene. There are 14 residues in the CDR3. V shed 0 bases, J shed 6 bases, and the junction held 4 bases outside the gene matches. The CDR3 sequence: CASSLEQGEDGYTF. Written as DNA, the CDR3 is TGCGCCAGCAGCTTGGAACAGGGGGAGGATGGCTACACCTTC. Variable domain in full (rest from reference TRBV5-1 and TRBJ1-2): KAGVTQTPRYLIKTRGQQVTLSCSPISGHRSVSWYQQTPGQGLQFLFEYFSETQRNKGNFPGRFSGRQFSNSRSEMNVSTLELGDSALYLCASSLEQGEDGYTFGSGTRLTVV.

Note on this clone: Additional DNA sequences in this sample encode the identical CDR3. The chain carries TRBV5-4 and TRBJ1-2, with 8 bases lining up with TRBD1. The CDR3 is made up of 13 amino acids. The trim removed 4 bases at V and 4 bases at J, leaving 3 bases unmatched. Germline values: CDR1 SGHNT, CDR2 YYREEE (reference sequence). Written as DNA, the CDR3 is TGTGCCAGCAGCAAGGACAGGGCCTATGGCTACACCTTC. Encoded protein: CASSKDRAYGYTF.

The chain recombines TRBV18 with TRBJ1-5; D is ambiguous. Germline V gene sequence: CDR1 KGHSH, CDR2 LQKENI. This CDR3 is 14 amino acids long. The germline V and J ends were trimmed by 4 bases and 4 bases, with 11 bases remaining between them. CDR3 protein: CASSLPRSNQPQHF. The CDR3 coding sequence is TGTGCCAGCTCACTACCCAGGAGTAATCAGCCCCAGCATTTT.

The V gene is TRBV5-6, the J gene TRBJ2-7; 10 bases agree with TRBD1. This CDR3 is built from 17 residues. After removal of 0 bases from V and 6 bases from J, the junction contained 12 bases not matched to a gene. Germline lookup yields CDR1 SGHDT and CDR2 YYEEEE. As DNA, the CDR3 is TGTGCCAGCAGCTTGGGCTTGGGACAGGGGTACCTAGGCGAGCAGTACTTC. Encoded protein: CASSLGLGQGYLGEQYF. The full variable domain, with the rest looked up from reference TRBV5-6 and TRBJ2-7, is DAGVTQSPTHLIKTRGQQVTLRCSPKSGHDTVSWYQQALGQGPQFIFQYYEEEERQRGNFPDRFSGHQFPNYSSELNVNALLLGDSALYLCASSLGLGQGYLGEQYFGPGTRLTVT.

This clone was detected once. This sequence joins TRBV6-5 and TRBJ2-5; TRBD2 matches at 14 bases. The CDR3 consists of 15 residues. The ends lost 5 bases at V and 5 bases at J; junction bases unmatched: 4. Germline assignment: CDR1 MNHEY and CDR2 SVGAGI. The CDR3 spells CASSKGTSGSETQYF. The CDR3, as DNA: TGTGCCAGCAGTAAAGGGACTAGCGGGAGTGAGACCCAGTACTTC.

This chain uses TRBV5-1 with TRBJ2-1; the match to TRBD1 covers 11 bases. V lost 3 bases, J lost 0 bases, and 2 bases stayed unmatched. The CDR3 is made up of 16 amino acids. Germline V CDR1 and CDR2: SGHRS, YFSETQ. CDR3 amino acids: CASSSGTGGSYNEQFF. The CDR3 bases are TGCGCCAGCAGCTCCGGGACAGGGGGCTCCTACAATGAGCAGTTCTTC.

A remark on this clone: This sample also contains other DNA sequences that code for the same CDR3. CDR3 DNA sequence: TGTGCCAGCAGTTACTCTCGGGGTGGCTACACCTTC. Residues: CASSYSRGGYTF. This rearrangement joins TRBV6-5 to TRBJ1-2, with unresolved D. The CDR3 loop spans 12 amino acids. The V end was cut by 0 bases, the J end by 7 bases, with 6 bases between. The V gene's germline CDR1 is MNHEY and CDR2 SVGAGI.

The rearrangement uses TRBV11-2 and TRBJ2-3; maybe TRBD2 (5 bases). V lost 8 bases and J 8 bases, leaving 14 bases between the germline ends. CDR3 length: 12 residues. CDR1 and CDR2 from the germline V gene are SGHAT and FQNNGV. CDR3 coding DNA: TGTGCCAGCGGCTGGACTGGAAGTACGCAGTATTTT. Its protein is CASGWTGSTQYF.